One sample yielded the 20 T cell receptor beta chains listed below, sequenced in a study of blood T cells in healthy people across ages. A second PCR of 7 to 11 cycles used a sample-barcoded 5' primer and a J-beta primer mix. TCRdb reprocessed the 5' RACE reads with MiXCR, giving one entry per CDR3 protein. The repertoire includes 1.5 million to 2 million distinct CDR3 sequences, around 48% of them detected once, and more than 2% sits in the top ten. Sample: blood. These receptor sequences come from a woman between 40 and 50 years old in good health.

V and J are TRBV19 and TRBJ1-2; D is unclear. The CDR3 totals 15 residues. Trimming left V 3 bases short and J 3 bases short, with 14 bases between. Germline V gives CDR1 LNHDA, CDR2 SQIVND (reference sequence). In DNA form, the CDR3 reads TGTGCCAGTAGTATCTTAGGCCCGCGGGACTATGGCTACACCTTC. Translating gives CASSILGPRDYGYTF. Filled out from reference TRBV19 and TRBJ1-2, the complete variable domain reads DGGITQSPKYLFRKEGQNVTLSCEQNLNHDAMYWYRQDPGQGLRLIYYSQIVNDFQKGDIAEGYSVSREKKESFPLTVTSAQKNPTAFYLCASSILGPRDYGYTFGSGTRLTVV.

The chain employs TRBV6-5 and TRBJ2-1, with unresolved D. The CDR3 length is 17 residues. Germline loops: CDR1 MNHEY, CDR2 SVGAGI. Trimming took off 2 bases at V and 0 bases at J, with 14 bases between the two ends. CDR3 in amino acids: CASSYARETSSYNEQFF. The DNA for the CDR3 is TGTGCCAGCAGTTACGCCCGTGAAACGAGCTCCTACAATGAGCAGTTCTTC.

The rearrangement joins TRBV3-1 to TRBJ2-5, with D possibly matching TRBD2 (6 bases). This CDR3 is 13 amino acids long. Germline CDR1 is LGHDT and CDR2 is YNNKEL (reference sequence). Deletions cut 1 base from V and 11 bases from J, with 14 bases between. This chain's CDR3 is CASSQATSGRQYF. The CDR3 DNA sequence: TGTGCCAGCAGCCAAGCGACTAGTGGTAGGCAGTACTTC.

This clonotype was observed once. The chain carries TRBV20-1 and TRBJ2-5, with unresolved D. Germline CDR1 and CDR2: DFQATT and SNEGSKA (reference sequence). V was trimmed by 0 bases and J by 3 bases, leaving 11 bases between them. The CDR3 has 14 residues. The CDR3 sequence: CSARDAPIKETQYF. The CDR3, as DNA: TGCAGTGCTAGAGATGCCCCAATTAAAGAGACCCAGTACTTC.

The chain is built from TRBV7-8 and TRBJ2-5; D is unresolved. The CDR3 is 15 amino acids. The germline V gene has CDR1 SGHVS and CDR2 FQNEAQ. The ends were cut back, 2 bases at V and 4 bases at J, with 14 bases in the middle. CDR3 in DNA: TGTGCCAGCAGCTTACTCCATATACCCCGAGAGACCCAGTACTTC. It yields the protein CASSLLHIPRETQYF.

On this clonotype itself: Compared with germline, one end of the junction differs, possibly owing to a read error. The rearrangement links TRBV2 to TRBJ2-5, with D possibly TRBD1 on 6 matching bases. The V gene's germline CDR1 is SNHLY and CDR2 FYNNEI. The CDR3 has 15 residues. The CDR3 loop reads CASRGERRYQETQYF. CDR3 in DNA: TGCGCCAGCAGGGGCGAGCGGCGATACCAAGAGACCCAGTACTTC.

A few counts support this clonotype. This sequence joins TRBV28 and TRBJ2-1; the match to TRBD2 covers 14 bases. Unmatched junction bases numbered 7, after V lost 6 bases and J lost 9 bases. Germline V gives CDR1 MDHEN, CDR2 SYDVKM. This CDR3 is built from 15 residues. The CDR3 sequence: CASRRTSGGSGEQFF. DNA for the CDR3: TGTGCCAGCAGACGGACTAGCGGGGGGTCGGGTGAGCAGTTCTTC. The whole variable domain, filled in from reference TRBV28 and TRBJ2-1, reads DVKVTQSSRYLVKRTGEKVFLECVQDMDHENMFWYRQDPGLGLRLIYFSYDVKMKEKGDIPEGYSVSREKKERFSLILESASTNQTSMYLCASRRTSGGSGEQFFGPGTRLTVL.

The rearrangement joins TRBV7-2 to TRBJ2-3; the D gene is possibly TRBD1 (5 bases). Germline CDR1 reads SGHTA; CDR2 reads FQGNSA. Trimming took 2 bases from V and 1 from J, leaving 10 bases between them. This CDR3 is built from 15 residues. This CDR3 reads CASSLLVGGTDTQYF. As DNA, the CDR3 is TGTGCCAGCAGCTTATTAGTAGGGGGCACAGATACGCAGTATTTT.

There are a few counts of this clonotype. This chain links TRBV6-2 or TRBV6-3 with TRBJ2-3, with 7 nucleotides matching TRBD2. The length of the CDR3 is 16 residues. V gave up 2 bases and J gave up 0 bases; unmatched junction bases: 5. Germline CDR1 reads MNHEY; CDR2 reads SVGEGT. In DNA form, the CDR3 reads TGTGCCAGCAGTTACACCCCGGGGGGAAGCACAGATACGCAGTATTTT. This encodes CASSYTPGGSTDTQYF.

Comments on this clonotype: The germline gene is not matched at one end of the junction; a read error may be the cause. The rearrangement uses TRBV7-9 and TRBJ2-3, with TRBD1 matching over 9 bases. The germline CDR1 and CDR2 sequences are SEHNR and FQNEAQ (reference sequence). The CDR3 is 16 amino acids. In DNA form, the CDR3 reads TGTGCCAGCAGCCAAGGGACAGGGCTTAGCACAGGTACGCAGTATTTT. Translating it yields CASSQGTGLSTGTQYF.

This clonotype was counted only a few times. This chain joins TRBV12-3 or TRBV12-4 and TRBJ1-2, with TRBD1 identical over 7 bases. The CDR3 covers 14 residues. After removal of 3 bases from V and 2 bases from J, the junction contained 3 bases not matched to a gene. The CDR3 spells CASSFRGGNYGYTF. The CDR3 DNA reads as TGTGCCAGCAGTTTTAGAGGGGGCAACTATGGCTACACCTTC.

This chain links TRBV20-1 with TRBJ2-1, with a tentative D call TRBD2 (6 bases). Trimming left V 6 bases short and J 3 bases short, with 15 bases between. The CDR3 is 14 residues long. Per the germline V gene, CDR1 is DFQATT and CDR2 is SNEGSKA (reference sequence). The CDR3 sequence is CSAPPPTSYNEQFF. CDR3 DNA: TGCAGTGCCCCCCCCCCGACTAGCTACAATGAGCAGTTCTTC.

There are a few counts of this clonotype. V and J are TRBV4-3 and TRBJ2-5; a weak D match, TRBD2 (6 bases). Trimming left V 5 bases short and J 4 bases short, with 17 bases between. Germline values: CDR1 LGHNA, CDR2 YSLEER. The CDR3 has 15 residues. The DNA for the CDR3 is TGCGCCAGCAGCGAGACTAGGGTTCTTGGAGAGACCCAGTACTTC. Encoded protein: CASSETRVLGETQYF.

This chain uses TRBV28 with TRBJ2-3, with D perhaps TRBD2 (6 bases). The V gene lost 2 bases and the J gene lost 2 bases, with 11 bases spanning the gap. The CDR3 length is 15 residues. Germline V CDR1 and CDR2: MDHEN, SYDVKM. This chain's CDR3 is CASSLEGRDTDTQYF. CDR3 nucleotide sequence: TGTGCCAGCAGTTTAGAGGGGCGGGACACAGATACGCAGTATTTT.

This clonotype has a handful of counts. This sequence joins TRBV20-1 and TRBJ2-1, with D unclear. Per germline, CDR1 DFQATT and CDR2 SNEGSKA (reference sequence). This CDR3 has 13 residues. Trimming stripped 0 bases from V and 2 bases from J, with 5 bases between. CDR3 protein: CSAREPPYNEQFF. DNA of the CDR3: TGCAGTGCTAGAGAGCCCCCCTACAATGAGCAGTTCTTC.

V usage is TRBV12-3 or TRBV12-4 and J usage is TRBJ1-2; no clear D gene. V shed 5 bases and J shed 2 bases, with 24 bases lying between them. The CDR3 is 18 amino acids. The CDR3 DNA is TGTGCCAGCAGTCGCACCAACCCCCAAGCGACGGGGAACTATGGCTACACCTTC. This encodes CASSRTNPQATGNYGYTF.

The chain links TRBV11-1 to TRBJ2-5; 12 bases match TRBD1. In germline, CDR1 is SGHAT, CDR2 FQDESV (reference sequence). Trimming removed 5 bases from V and 1 base from J; junction bases left unmatched: 14. The CDR3 length is 19 residues. This CDR3 is CASSPVGQGAPISQETQYF. For the CDR3, the DNA is TGTGCCAGCAGCCCTGTGGGACAGGGGGCCCCAATTTCCCAAGAGACCCAGTACTTC.

In DNA form, the CDR3 reads TGTGCCAGCAGTGCCCACAGGGGTAAATACGAGCAGTACTTC. It translates to CASSAHRGKYEQYF. The gene calls are TRBV28 and TRBJ2-7, with 7 positions matching TRBD1. With V trimmed by 5 bases and J by 4 bases, 8 bases remained unmatched. This CDR3 is 14 amino acids long. Looked up from germline, CDR1 is MDHEN and CDR2 is SYDVKM.

The chain employs TRBV9 and TRBJ2-1, with 9 bases matching TRBD1. The germline V gene encodes CDR1 SGDLS and CDR2 YYNGEE. The trim removed 4 bases at V and 0 bases at J, leaving 11 bases unmatched. CDR3 length: 18 amino acids. The CDR3: CASSHPGQGSSSYNEQFF. For the CDR3, the DNA is TGTGCCAGCAGCCACCCCGGACAGGGGTCGAGCTCCTACAATGAGCAGTTCTTC.

This clonotype was seen a handful of times. One junction end disagrees with the germline gene, perhaps due to a read error. The chain carries TRBV6-6 and TRBJ2-5; tentative D call: TRBD1 (5 bases). The germline gives CDR1 MNHNY, CDR2 SVGAGI (reference sequence). The CDR3 has 12 amino acids. The CDR3 DNA follows: TGCGGAGCAAGCTGGGGCCTGGAGACCCAGTACTTC. Translating it yields CGASWGLETQYF.